This record covers a single TCR beta chain. Two negative PCRs, clearance, or symptom resolution characterized the recovered Cohort 3 donors. This specimen belongs to a study of blood T cell repertoires in COVID-19. Study summary: Sources were T cells, B-cell-depleted T cells, or PBMCs; the material itself was cDNA or gDNA.

The CDR3 has 16 amino acids. V lost 4 bases and J lost 9, with 19 bases in between. Looked up from germline, CDR1 is LGHDT and CDR2 is YNNKEL (reference sequence). Sequencing was performed with immunoSEQ multiplex PCR; in TCRdb, only in-frame clones are kept and a portion is missing. The sample gives around 500,000 clones, about 88% of which show up once; just over 8% is in the top ten. The chain carries TRBV3-1 (or the pseudogene TRBV3-2) and TRBJ1-6, with a possible D match to TRBD1 (6 bases). This clonotype was obtained from a woman aged 60 to 75 who had recovered from COVID-19. Specimen: PBMCs or T cells enriched from blood (not recorded which). CDR3 amino acids: CASSRLGGLQPSPLHF. CDR3 DNA: TGTGCCAGCAGCCGCTTGGGGGGGCTTCAGCCTTCACCCCTCCACTTT.